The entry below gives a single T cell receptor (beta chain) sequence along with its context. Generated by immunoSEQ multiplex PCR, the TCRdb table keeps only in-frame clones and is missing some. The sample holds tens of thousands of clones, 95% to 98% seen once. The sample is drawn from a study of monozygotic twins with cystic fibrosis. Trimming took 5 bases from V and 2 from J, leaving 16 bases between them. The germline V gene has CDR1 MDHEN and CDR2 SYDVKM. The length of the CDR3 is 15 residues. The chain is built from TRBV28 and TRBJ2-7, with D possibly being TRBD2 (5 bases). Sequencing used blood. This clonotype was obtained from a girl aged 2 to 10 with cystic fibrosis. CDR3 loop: CASSPGGSVAYEQYF. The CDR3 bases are TGTGCCAGCAGTCCCGGCGGGTCCGTGGCCTACGAGCAGTACTTC.